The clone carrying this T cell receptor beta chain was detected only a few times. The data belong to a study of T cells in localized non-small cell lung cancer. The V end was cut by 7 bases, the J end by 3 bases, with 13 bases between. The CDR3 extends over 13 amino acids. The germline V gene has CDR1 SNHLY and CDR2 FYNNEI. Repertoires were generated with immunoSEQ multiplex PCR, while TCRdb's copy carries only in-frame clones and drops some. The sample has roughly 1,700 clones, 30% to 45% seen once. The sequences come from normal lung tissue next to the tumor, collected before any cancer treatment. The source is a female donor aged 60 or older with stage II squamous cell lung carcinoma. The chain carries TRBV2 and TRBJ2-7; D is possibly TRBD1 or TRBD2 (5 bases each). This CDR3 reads CASTWDGIYEQYF. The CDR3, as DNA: TGTGCCAGCACTTGGGACGGGATCTACGAGCAGTACTTC.